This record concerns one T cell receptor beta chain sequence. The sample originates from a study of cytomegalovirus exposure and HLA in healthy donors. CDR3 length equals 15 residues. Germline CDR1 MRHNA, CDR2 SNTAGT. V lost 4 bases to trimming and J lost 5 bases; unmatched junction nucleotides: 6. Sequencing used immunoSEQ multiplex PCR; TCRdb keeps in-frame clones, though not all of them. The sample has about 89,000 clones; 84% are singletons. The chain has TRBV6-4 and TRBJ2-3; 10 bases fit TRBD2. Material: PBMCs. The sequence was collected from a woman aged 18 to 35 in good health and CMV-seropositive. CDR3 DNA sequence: TGTGCCAGCAGTGTCAGCGGGGGGGCAGGAGATACGCAGTATTTT. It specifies CASSVSGGAGDTQYF.